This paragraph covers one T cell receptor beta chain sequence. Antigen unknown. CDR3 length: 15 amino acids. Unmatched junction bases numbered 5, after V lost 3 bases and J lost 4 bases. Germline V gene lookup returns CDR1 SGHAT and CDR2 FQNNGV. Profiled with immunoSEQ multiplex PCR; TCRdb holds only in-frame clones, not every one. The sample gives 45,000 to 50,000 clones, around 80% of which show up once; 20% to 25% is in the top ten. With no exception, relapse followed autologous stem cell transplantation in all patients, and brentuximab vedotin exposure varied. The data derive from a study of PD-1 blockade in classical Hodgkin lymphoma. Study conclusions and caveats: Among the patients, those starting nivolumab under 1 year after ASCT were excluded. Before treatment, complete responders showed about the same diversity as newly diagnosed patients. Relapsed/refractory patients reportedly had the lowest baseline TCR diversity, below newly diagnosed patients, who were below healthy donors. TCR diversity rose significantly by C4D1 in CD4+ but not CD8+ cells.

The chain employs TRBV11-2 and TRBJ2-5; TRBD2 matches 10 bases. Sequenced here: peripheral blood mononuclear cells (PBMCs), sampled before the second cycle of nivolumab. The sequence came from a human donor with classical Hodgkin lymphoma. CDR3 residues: CASSLSGGAGETQYF. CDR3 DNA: TGTGCCAGCAGCTTGAGCGGGGGGGCCGGAGAGACCCAGTACTTC.